These 27 T cell receptor beta chains were sequenced from one sample in a study of cytomegalovirus exposure and HLA in healthy donors. 60 Vbeta and 13 Jbeta primers were used in PCR. Generated by immunoSEQ multiplex PCR, the TCRdb table keeps only in-frame clones and is missing some. The data contain about 140,000 clones, about 80% of them seen just once; the ten biggest clones take up around 2.2%. Sequenced: PBMCs. These receptors came from a young man in good health and CMV-seronegative.

The chain employs TRBV10-2 and TRBJ1-1; no clear D. There are 13 residues in the CDR3. Trimming left V 3 bases short and J 6 bases short, with 11 bases between. The germline V gene encodes CDR1 WSHSY and CDR2 SAAADI. CDR3 bases: TGCGCCAGCAGTGAACAACGGAGTGCTGAAGCTTTCTTT. Translation: CASSEQRSAEAFF.

The count of this clone is one. DNA of the CDR3: TGTGCCAGTAGTGACCTCGGGGGCACTGAAGCTTTCTTT. As protein: CASSDLGGTEAFF. V usage is TRBV19 and J usage is TRBJ1-1; D may be TRBD1 (5 bases). V lost 5 bases, J lost 4 bases, and 11 bases lay in between. In germline, CDR1 is LNHDA, CDR2 SQIVND (reference sequence). The CDR3 contains 13 residues. Using reference TRBV19 and TRBJ1-1 for the parts outside the CDR3, the full variable domain is DGGITQSPKYLFRKEGQNVTLSCEQNLNHDAMYWYRQDPGQGLRLIYYSQIVNDFQKGDIAEGYSVSREKKESFPLTVTSAQKNPTAFYLCASSDLGGTEAFFGQGTRLTVV.

The rearrangement joins TRBV9 to TRBJ2-3; no reliable D call. This CDR3 is built from 16 residues. V dropped 5 bases and J dropped 2 bases, with 18 bases sitting between them. The germline V gene encodes CDR1 SGDLS and CDR2 YYNGEE. As DNA, the CDR3 is TGTGCCAGCAGTGTTACTCAACAGCAACCCACAGATACGCAGTATTTT. It is translated as CASSVTQQQPTDTQYF.

The V and J genes are TRBV6-6 and TRBJ2-7; D may be TRBD1 (6 bases). Trimming took 6 bases from V and 3 from J, leaving 15 bases between them. CDR1 MNHNY and CDR2 SVGAGI come from the germline V gene (reference sequence). The CDR3 is 14 amino acids. CDR3 nucleotide sequence: TGTGCCAGCAGCCTAGCCGGGACATACTACGAGCAGTACTTC. The encoded protein is CASSLAGTYYEQYF.

The chain carries TRBV6-1 and TRBJ1-1; tentatively, D is TRBD1 (5 bases). Trimming pared 2 bases from V and 1 base from J, leaving 14 bases between. The CDR3 sequence is 16 residues long. Germline values: CDR1 MNHNS, CDR2 SASEGT. CDR3 sequence: CASSEFGREGNTEAFF. The CDR3 bases are TGTGCCAGCAGTGAATTTGGCAGGGAGGGGAACACTGAAGCTTTCTTT.

The chain carries TRBV5-4 and TRBJ2-2; tentative D call: TRBD1 (6 bases). The length of the CDR3 is 15 residues. Germline-derived CDR1 and CDR2 are SGHNT and YYREEE (reference sequence). V was shortened by 0 bases and J by 5 bases, with 11 bases between the two germline ends. CDR3 region: CASSLDRESTGELFF. In DNA, the CDR3 is TGTGCCAGCAGCTTGGACAGGGAGAGTACCGGGGAGCTGTTTTTT.

CDR3 nucleotides: TGTGCCAGCAGCTTATCCGGGACAGGGACTGGAGAGACCCAGTACTTC. Amino acids: CASSLSGTGTGETQYF. The chain has TRBV5-6 and TRBJ2-5; 9 bases line up with TRBD1. The trim removed 2 bases at V and 4 bases at J, leaving 9 bases unmatched. This CDR3 contains 16 residues. Germline V gene data show CDR1 as SGHDT and CDR2 as YYEEEE.

This clone was observed once. V and J are TRBV27 and TRBJ1-1; 7 bases align to TRBD1. The V segment lost 6 bases and the J segment 4 bases; nucleotides outside the gene matches: 11. Germline CDR1 reads MNHEY; CDR2 reads SMNVEV (reference sequence). The CDR3 totals 15 residues. This CDR3 reads CASSLKTGMATEAFF. Here the CDR3 DNA reads TGTGCCAGCAGCCTTAAGACAGGGATGGCCACTGAAGCTTTCTTT.

This clone was counted only a few times. The chain recombines TRBV7-9 with TRBJ2-5, with D hard to call. Germline V gene lookup returns CDR1 SEHNR and CDR2 FQNEAQ (reference sequence). Trimming stripped 3 bases from V and 1 base from J, with 6 bases between. The CDR3 extends over 13 amino acids. Here the CDR3 reads CASSLGSQETQYF. The CDR3, as DNA: TGTGCCAGCAGCTTGGGCAGCCAAGAGACCCAGTACTTC.

Details on this clone: The same CDR3 also results from other DNA sequences found in this sample. The chain has TRBV30 and TRBJ2-1, with a possible D match to TRBD1 (5 bases). This CDR3 spans 13 amino acids. V gave up 3 bases and J gave up 6 bases, with 12 bases separating them. Germline-derived CDR1 and CDR2 are GTSNPN and SVGIG (reference sequence). The CDR3 nucleotides are TGTGCCTGGAGCCAAGGGGCCCCCAATGAGCAGTTCTTC. This sequence encodes CAWSQGAPNEQFF.

The chain has TRBV6-1 and TRBJ2-7; 10 bases are a match to TRBD2. The germline V gene has CDR1 MNHNS and CDR2 SASEGT. The length of the CDR3 is 14 residues. The V gene end was trimmed by 8 bases and the J gene end by 5 bases; junction bases not matched to a gene: 9. CDR3 nucleotide sequence: TGTGCCAGCCGCTTAGCGGGAGGCCTCCACGAGCAGTACTTC. As protein: CASRLAGGLHEQYF.

The chain carries TRBV7-2 and TRBJ2-5, with 10 bases aligning to TRBD2. The CDR3 runs 16 residues. The germline V gene encodes CDR1 SGHTA and CDR2 FQGNSA. The V gene end was trimmed by 1 base and the J gene end by 6 bases; junction bases not matched to a gene: 8. In nucleotides, the CDR3 is TGTGCCAGCAGCTTAGGCGGGCTAGCGGGAGTTAAGACCCAGTACTTC. Its translation is CASSLGGLAGVKTQYF.

This clone was observed a handful of times. The V gene is TRBV6-1, the J gene TRBJ2-1; 7 bases align to TRBD2. The CDR3 contains 15 residues. J was trimmed by 7 bases and V by 6 bases; bases with no gene match: 12. Germline CDR1 is MNHNS and CDR2 is SASEGT. CDR3 residues: CASSLGEGGANEQFF. DNA for the CDR3: TGTGCCAGCAGCCTAGGGGAGGGAGGGGCTAATGAGCAGTTCTTC.

The genes are TRBV7-2 and TRBJ2-1, with 7 positions matching TRBD2. Unmatched junction bases numbered 3, after V lost 1 base and J lost 3 bases. Germline V lookup: CDR1 SGHTA, CDR2 FQGNSA. CDR3 length: 15 residues. The CDR3 spells CASSLERGLYNEQFF. As DNA, the CDR3 is TGTGCCAGCAGCTTAGAGCGGGGACTCTACAATGAGCAGTTCTTC. Looking up the rest from reference TRBV7-2 and TRBJ2-1 gives the full variable domain: GAGVSQSPSNKVTEKGKDVELRCDPISGHTALYWYRQSLGQGLEFLIYFQGNSAPDKSGLPSDRFSAERTGGSVSTLTIQRTQQEDSAVYLCASSLERGLYNEQFFGPGTRLTVL.

The rearrangement joins TRBV19 to TRBJ2-7; 7 positions match TRBD2. V trimming: 1 base; J trimming: 0 bases; junction bases outside the gene matches: 6. Germline CDR1 and CDR2: LNHDA and SQIVND (reference sequence). The CDR3 totals 16 residues. CDR3 nucleotide sequence: TGTGCCAGTAGTATAGGTATCGGCGGGAGCTCCTACGAGCAGTACTTC. It is translated as CASSIGIGGSSYEQYF.

The chain carries TRBV6-6 and TRBJ1-2; the D gene is possibly TRBD1 (5 bases). The CDR3 is 13 amino acids. V lost 6 bases, J lost 8 bases, and 16 bases lay in between. Germline V lookup: CDR1 MNHNY, CDR2 SVGAGI (reference sequence). In DNA form, the CDR3 reads TGTGCCAGCAGGTCGGGGGGGGGTGACGGCTACACCTTC. It translates to CASRSGGGDGYTF.

This clone was seen a handful of times. The chain carries TRBV5-6 and TRBJ2-7; the D is unclear. This CDR3 has 11 residues. CDR1 is SGHDT and CDR2 is YYEEEE in the germline V gene. The V and J ends lost 2 bases and 9 bases respectively, with 9 bases between them. The CDR3, as DNA: TGTGCCAGCAGCTTAGGAACGGGGCAGTACTTC. Protein product: CASSLGTGQYF.

The sample holds a few counts of this clone. The genes are TRBV29-1 and TRBJ2-7, with D perhaps matching TRBD2 (5 bases). Germline loops: CDR1 SQVTM, CDR2 ANQGSEA. This CDR3 comprises 10 residues. Written as DNA, the CDR3 is TGCAGTCCTTCTCGGGGCGAGCAGTACTTC. It encodes CSPSRGEQYF.

This clone was picked up a small number of times. The CDR3 DNA sequence: TGTGCCAGTAGTATAGGACTAGCGGGCGCTTCCTACGAGCAGTACTTC. It encodes CASSIGLAGASYEQYF. The gene calls are TRBV19 and TRBJ2-7; TRBD2 matches 10 bases. The CDR3 has 16 residues. CDR1 is LNHDA, CDR2 SQIVND, per germline (reference sequence). Trimming removed 1 base from V and 1 base from J; junction bases left unmatched: 4.

The V gene is TRBV10-2, the J gene TRBJ2-3, with D unclear. This CDR3 comprises 13 residues. CDR1 is WSHSY, CDR2 SAAADI, per germline. V dropped 9 bases and J dropped 1 base, with 11 bases sitting between them. The DNA of the CDR3 is TGCGCCAGTTACATTACAGGCACAGATACGCAGTATTTT. Protein sequence: CASYITGTDTQYF.

The chain has TRBV9 and TRBJ2-1, with TRBD1 identical over 7 bases. V lost 0 bases, J lost 3 bases, and 6 bases stayed unmatched. Germline assignment: CDR1 SGDLS and CDR2 YYNGEE. The CDR3 is 16 amino acids. The CDR3 sequence: CASSVGTGQLYNEQFF. The CDR3 DNA follows: TGTGCCAGCAGCGTAGGCACGGGACAGCTCTACAATGAGCAGTTCTTC.

The chain couples TRBV19 to TRBJ2-3; 7 bases fit TRBD2. CDR1 LNHDA and CDR2 SQIVND come from the germline V gene (reference sequence). This CDR3 is built from 16 residues. V gave up 3 bases and J gave up 0 bases; unmatched junction bases: 6. This CDR3 is CASSIPSGGSTDTQYF. In DNA, the CDR3 is TGTGCCAGTAGTATTCCTAGCGGAGGAAGCACAGATACGCAGTATTTT.

This chain's CDR3 is CASSQDPTGLGEAFF. CDR3 nucleotide sequence: TGCGCCAGCAGCCAAGATCCCACAGGGTTGGGTGAAGCTTTCTTT. The V call is TRBV4-1, the J call TRBJ1-1; perhaps TRBD1 as D (6 bases). CDR1 is MGHRA, CDR2 YSYEKL, per germline. Trimming took off 0 bases at V and 7 bases at J, with 15 bases between the two ends. This CDR3 contains 15 residues.

V is TRBV29-1 and J is TRBJ2-7; 9 bases match TRBD2. J gave up 7 bases and V 4 bases, and 14 bases lay outside the gene matches. Germline values: CDR1 SQVTM, CDR2 ANQGSEA. CDR3 size: 15 residues. CDR3 loop: CSVVGGAGGPREQYF. The CDR3 DNA is TGCAGCGTTGTGGGAGGGGCGGGAGGGCCACGAGAGCAGTACTTC.

The rearrangement links TRBV7-2 to TRBJ1-2; no firm D call. V gave up 1 base and J gave up 2 bases, with 11 bases separating them. Germline V lookup: CDR1 SGHTA, CDR2 FQGNSA. This CDR3 has 15 residues. The CDR3 sequence: CASSLVAGANYGYTF. Written as DNA, the CDR3 is TGTGCCAGCAGCTTAGTGGCAGGTGCGAACTATGGCTACACCTTC.

The V gene is TRBV28, the J gene TRBJ2-4; 9 bases agree with TRBD1. The germline CDR1 and CDR2 sequences are MDHEN and SYDVKM. The trim removed 7 bases at V and 7 bases at J, leaving 5 bases unmatched. This CDR3 contains 13 residues. The chain's CDR3 is CASNWGTGNIQYF. For the CDR3, the DNA is TGTGCCAGCAACTGGGGGACAGGGAACATTCAGTACTTC.

The V gene is TRBV28, the J gene TRBJ2-1; 10 nucleotides match TRBD2. Germline CDR1 reads MDHEN; CDR2 reads SYDVKM. The CDR3 is made up of 15 amino acids. V lost 8 bases and J lost 8; bases outside the gene matches: 12. In nucleotides, the CDR3 is TGTGCCAGCGGAGCCCCGGGACTAGCGATGGATGAGCAGTTCTTC. Translating it yields CASGAPGLAMDEQFF.